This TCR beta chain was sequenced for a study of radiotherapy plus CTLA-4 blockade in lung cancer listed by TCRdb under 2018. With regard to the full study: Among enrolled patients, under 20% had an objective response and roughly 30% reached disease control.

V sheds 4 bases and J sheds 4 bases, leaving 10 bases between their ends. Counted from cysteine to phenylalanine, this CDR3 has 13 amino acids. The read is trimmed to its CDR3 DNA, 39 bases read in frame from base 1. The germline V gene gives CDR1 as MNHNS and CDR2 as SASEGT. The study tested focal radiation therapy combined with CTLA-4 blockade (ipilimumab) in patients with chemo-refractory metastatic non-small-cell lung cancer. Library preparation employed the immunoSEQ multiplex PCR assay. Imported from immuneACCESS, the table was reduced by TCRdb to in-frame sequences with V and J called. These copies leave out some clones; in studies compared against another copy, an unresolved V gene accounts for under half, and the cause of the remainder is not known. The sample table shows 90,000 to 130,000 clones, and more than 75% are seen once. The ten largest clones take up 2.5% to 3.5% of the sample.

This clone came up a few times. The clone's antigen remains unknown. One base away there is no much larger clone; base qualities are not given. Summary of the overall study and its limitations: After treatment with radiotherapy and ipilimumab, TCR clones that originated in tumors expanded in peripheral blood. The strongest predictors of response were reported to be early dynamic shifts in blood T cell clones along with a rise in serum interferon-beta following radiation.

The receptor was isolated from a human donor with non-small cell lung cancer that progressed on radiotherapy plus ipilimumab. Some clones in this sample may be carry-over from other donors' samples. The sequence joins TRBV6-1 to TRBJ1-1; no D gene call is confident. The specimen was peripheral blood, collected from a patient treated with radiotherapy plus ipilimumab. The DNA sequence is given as TGTGCCAGCAGTGCCCGGACGGCCACTGAAGCTTTCTTT. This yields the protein CASSARTATEAFF.